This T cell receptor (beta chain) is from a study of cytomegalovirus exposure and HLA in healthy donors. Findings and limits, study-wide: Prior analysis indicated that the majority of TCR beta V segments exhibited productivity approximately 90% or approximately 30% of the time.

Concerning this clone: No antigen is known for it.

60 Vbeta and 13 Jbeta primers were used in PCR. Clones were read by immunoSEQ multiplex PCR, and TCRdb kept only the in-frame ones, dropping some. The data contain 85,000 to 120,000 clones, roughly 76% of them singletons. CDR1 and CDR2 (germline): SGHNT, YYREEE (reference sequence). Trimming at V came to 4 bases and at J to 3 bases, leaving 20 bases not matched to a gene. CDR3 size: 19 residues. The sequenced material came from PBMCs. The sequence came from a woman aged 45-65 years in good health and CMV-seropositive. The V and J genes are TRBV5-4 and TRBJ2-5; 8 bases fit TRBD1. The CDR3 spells CASSRNPTGAQGMEETQYF. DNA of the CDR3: TGTGCCAGCAGCCGCAATCCGACAGGGGCCCAAGGGATGGAAGAGACCCAGTACTTC. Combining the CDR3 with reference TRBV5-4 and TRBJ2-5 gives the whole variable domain ETGVTQSPTHLIKTRGQQVTLRCSSQSGHNTVSWYQQALGQGPQFIFQYYREEENGRGNFPPRFSGLQFPNYSSELNVNALELDDSALYLCASSRNPTGAQGMEETQYFGPGTRLLVL.